The 12 T cell receptor beta chains below were found in one sample sequenced in a study of blood T cell repertoires in COVID-19. Libraries were prepared by immunoSEQ multiplex PCR; TCRdb keeps only in-frame clonotypes and omits some of them. The sample shows some 160,000 clones, about four fifths of them seen only once. The sample was peripheral blood. Receptors were obtained from a woman in her seventies who had recovered from COVID-19.

The table lists this clone with many counts. This sequence joins TRBV20-1 and TRBJ2-3; D gene ambiguous. V was trimmed by 6 bases and J by 1 base, leaving 5 bases between them. CDR3 length equals 11 residues. Germline V gives CDR1 DFQATT, CDR2 SNEGSKA (reference sequence). The DNA for the CDR3 is TGCAGTGCCACGGGCACAGATACGCAGTATTTT. Translation: CSATGTDTQYF.

The gene calls are TRBV2 and TRBJ2-5; D not certain. Trimming cost V 6 bases and J 5 bases, with 10 bases left between them. The CDR3 spans 12 residues. CDR1 is SNHLY and CDR2 is FYNNEI in the germline V gene. The CDR3 bases are TGTGCCAGCAGGGCAGGTGGGGAGACCCAGTACTTC. Translating it yields CASRAGGETQYF.

The table lists this clone with many counts. Within the sample, other DNA sequences also encode this same CDR3. The CDR3 here is CASSLGRGYGYTF. CDR3 coding DNA: TGTGCCAGCAGCTTAGGCCGAGGCTATGGCTACACCTTC. The chain carries TRBV13 and TRBJ1-2; the D is unclear. This CDR3 has 13 residues. V was shortened by 0 bases and J by 4 bases, with 6 bases between the two germline ends. Germline CDR1 and CDR2: PRHDT and FYEKMQ (reference sequence).

This clone was seen ten or more times. The chain recombines TRBV24-1 with TRBJ2-1, with TRBD1 matching over 8 bases. CDR3 length equals 13 residues. In germline, CDR1 is KGHDR, CDR2 SFDVKD. V shed 10 bases and J 8 bases; nucleotides not matched to a gene: 9. The CDR3 reads CATSQGARDEQFF. The CDR3 region has the DNA TGTGCCACTAGTCAGGGGGCGAGGGATGAGCAGTTCTTC.

CDR3 DNA sequence: TGCAGCGTTACGATGGACAGGGGCGAGCAGTACTTC. Protein sequence: CSVTMDRGEQYF. The chain employs TRBV29-1 and TRBJ2-7; TRBD1 matches 9 bases. Unmatched junction bases numbered 5, after V lost 5 bases and J lost 6 bases. Germline loops: CDR1 SQVTM, CDR2 ANQGSEA. The CDR3 consists of 12 residues.

The chain uses TRBV20-1 and TRBJ2-3; possible D gene TRBD1, 6 bases. The CDR3 is made up of 11 amino acids. V lost 3 bases and J lost 8, with 9 bases in between. Germline assignment: CDR1 DFQATT and CDR2 SNEGSKA (reference sequence). The CDR3 loop reads CSASQGFTQYF. In DNA, the CDR3 is TGCAGTGCTAGCCAGGGGTTTACGCAGTATTTT.

V is TRBV7-2 and J is TRBJ1-2, with D possibly being TRBD1 (6 bases). Germline values: CDR1 SGHTA, CDR2 FQGNSA. The CDR3 is made up of 13 amino acids. V shed 5 bases and J shed 8 bases, with 15 bases lying between them. CDR3 nucleotide sequence: TGTGCCAGCAGCCCCGGGGGGGGGCGAGGCTACACCTTC. As protein: CASSPGGGRGYTF.

The rearrangement links TRBV7-3 to TRBJ2-6; 7 bases line up with TRBD1. CDR3 length: 16 residues. Per the germline V gene, CDR1 is SGHTA and CDR2 is FQGTGA. V trimming: 5 bases; J trimming: 1 base; junction bases outside the gene matches: 5. The CDR3 DNA sequence: TGTGCCAGCAGCCCCCGGACAGGTTCTGGGGCCAACGTCCTGACTTTC. This gives the protein CASSPRTGSGANVLTF.

V usage is TRBV28 and J usage is TRBJ2-3; 14 nucleotides match TRBD2. Germline-derived CDR1 and CDR2 are MDHEN and SYDVKM. The V gene end was trimmed by 0 bases and the J gene end by 6 bases; junction bases not matched to a gene: 8. This CDR3 is built from 18 residues. The CDR3 bases are TGTGCCAGCAGTTTATGGGTGGACTGGACTAGCGGGAGGGATACGCAGTATTTT. This sequence encodes CASSLWVDWTSGRDTQYF. Combining the CDR3 with reference TRBV28 and TRBJ2-3 gives the whole variable domain DVKVTQSSRYLVKRTGEKVFLECVQDMDHENMFWYRQDPGLGLRLIYFSYDVKMKEKGDIPEGYSVSREKKERFSLILESASTNQTSMYLCASSLWVDWTSGRDTQYFGPGTRLTVL.

The DNA of the CDR3 is TGTGCCAGCAGCCCACCGGGACTAGCGAACTATGAGCAGTACTTC. This gives the protein CASSPPGLANYEQYF. The chain links TRBV7-9 to TRBJ2-7; 10 bases fit TRBD2. J lost 7 bases, V lost 5 bases, and 11 bases had no gene match. Germline values: CDR1 SEHNR, CDR2 FQNEAQ (reference sequence). CDR3 length: 15 residues.

The gene calls are TRBV5-1 and TRBJ2-1, with D hard to call. Trimming stripped 0 bases from V and 9 bases from J, with 7 bases between. This CDR3 has 12 residues. Germline V gives CDR1 SGHRS, CDR2 YFSETQ. CDR3 sequence reads: CASSLVAAEQFF. The CDR3 nucleotides read TGCGCCAGCAGCTTGGTGGCGGCTGAGCAGTTCTTC.

This clone was seen once. Other DNA sequences of this sample code for an identical CDR3. J is TRBJ1-5 and V is TRBV5-1; D not certain. From germline, CDR1 is SGHRS and CDR2 YFSETQ. The CDR3 length is 14 residues. V lost 0 bases and J lost 3, with 7 bases in between. The CDR3 DNA follows: TGCGCCAGCAGCTTGGGGCAGAACAATCAGCCCCAGCATTTT. Translating it yields CASSLGQNNQPQHF.